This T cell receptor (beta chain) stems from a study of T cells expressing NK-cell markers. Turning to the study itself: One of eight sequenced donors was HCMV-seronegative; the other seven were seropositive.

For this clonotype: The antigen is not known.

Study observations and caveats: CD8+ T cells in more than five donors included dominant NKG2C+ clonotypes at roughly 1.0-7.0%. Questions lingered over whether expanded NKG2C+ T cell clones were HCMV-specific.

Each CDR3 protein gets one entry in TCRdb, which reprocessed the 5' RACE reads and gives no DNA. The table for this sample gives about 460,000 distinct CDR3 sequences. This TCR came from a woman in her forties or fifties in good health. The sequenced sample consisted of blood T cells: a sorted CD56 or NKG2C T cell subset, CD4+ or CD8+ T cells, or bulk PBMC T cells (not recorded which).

This CDR3 is CASSLGKLNYGYTF. The V and J genes are TRBV11-2 and TRBJ1-2. CDR1 is SGHAT, CDR2 FQNNGV, per germline. The CDR3 sequence is 14 residues long.